The 29 T cell receptor beta chains given below trace back to one sample, sequenced in a study of CD8 T cells in Susac syndrome. Random hexamers were used to reverse transcribe about 0.5 to 1 ug of RNA. One entry per CDR3 protein results from TCRdb running MiXCR on the immunoSEQ multiplex PCR reads. The sample carries around 170,000 distinct CDR3 sequences, approximately 95% recorded once. Sequenced sample: CD8+ T cells from PBMCs. The receptors originated from a human donor with Susac syndrome.

This chain connects TRBV9 to TRBJ2-1; D not resolved. The CDR3 extends over 13 amino acids. Looked up from germline, CDR1 is SGDLS and CDR2 is YYNGEE. Trimming cost V 4 bases and J 3 bases, with 8 bases left between them. For the CDR3, the DNA is TGTGCCAGCAGCCGGTACAGCTACAATGAGCAGTTCTTC. Translated: CASSRYSYNEQFF.

This chain uses TRBV20-1 with TRBJ2-7; 14 bases align to TRBD2. The CDR3 loop spans 15 amino acids. Germline assignment: CDR1 DFQATT and CDR2 SNEGSKA (reference sequence). Trimming cost V 1 base and J 3 bases; bases outside gene matches: 2. The CDR3 region is CSARGTSGRLYEQYF. The CDR3 region has the DNA TGCAGTGCTAGAGGGACTAGCGGGAGGCTCTACGAGCAGTACTTC.

This chain uses TRBV20-1 with TRBJ2-2, with TRBD2 matching 7 bases. The CDR3 extends over 16 amino acids. J gave up 7 bases and V 1 base, and 12 bases lay outside the gene matches. Looked up from germline, CDR1 is DFQATT and CDR2 is SNEGSKA (reference sequence). CDR3 DNA sequence: TGCAGTGCTAGAGCCCCGGGACTATATAAGGGCGGGGAGCTGTTTTTT. It encodes CSARAPGLYKGGELFF.

The rearrangement joins TRBV11-2 to TRBJ2-1; D call uncertain. V was pared by 3 bases and J by 10 bases, with 7 bases between. The CDR3 spans 11 residues. The germline V gene has CDR1 SGHAT and CDR2 FQNNGV. For the CDR3, the DNA is TGTGCCAGCAGCTTCTCACAAGAGCAGTTCTTC. Translated: CASSFSQEQFF.

The sample holds one count of this clonotype. The rearrangement joins TRBV23-1 to TRBJ1-4, with no clear D. TRBV23-1 is an open reading frame, and its role is uncertain. The CDR3 length is 15 residues. V was pared by 6 bases and J by 5 bases, with 16 bases between. The CDR3 nucleotides are TGCGCCAGCAGACGACGGAGCTTCCAAAATGAAAAACTGTTTTTT. This gives the protein CASRRRSFQNEKLFF.

This CDR3 reads CATSDFHGGGGYTF. For the CDR3, the DNA is TGTGCCACCAGTGATTTTCACGGCGGGGGAGGCTACACCTTC. This chain connects TRBV24-1 to TRBJ1-2, with TRBD1 as a possible D gene (5 bases). V lost 1 base and J 8 bases, leaving 13 bases between the germline ends. CDR1 is KGHDR, CDR2 SFDVKD, per germline. This CDR3 region has 14 residues.

This chain joins TRBV3-1 and TRBJ2-3, with no clear D. Deletions cut 0 bases from V and 2 bases from J, with 6 bases between. The V gene's germline CDR1 is LGHDT and CDR2 YNNKEL (reference sequence). This CDR3 has 14 amino acids. CDR3 in DNA: TGTGCCAGCAGCCAAGAAGACCCCACAGATACGCAGTATTTT. Translating gives CASSQEDPTDTQYF.

The rearrangement joins TRBV20-1 to TRBJ2-7, with D uncertain. This CDR3 is built from 15 residues. Trimming left V 4 bases short and J 2 bases short, with 18 bases between. Germline-derived CDR1 and CDR2 are DFQATT and SNEGSKA (reference sequence). CDR3 region: CSATDRAYPAYEQYF. In nucleotides, the CDR3 is TGCAGTGCTACTGACCGGGCTTACCCAGCCTACGAGCAGTACTTC.

V and J are TRBV13 and TRBJ2-7; D remains unclear. V lost 3 bases to trimming and J lost 2 bases, with 11 bases between them. CDR1 and CDR2 from the germline V gene are PRHDT and FYEKMQ (reference sequence). The CDR3 is 14 residues long. In DNA, the CDR3 is TGTGCCAGCAGCTTCTGGCGTTCCCCCTACGAGCAGTACTTC. Translated, it gives CASSFWRSPYEQYF.

This chain connects TRBV28 to TRBJ1-1; tentative D call: TRBD1 (6 bases). V was shortened by 6 bases and J by 2 bases, with 19 bases between the two germline ends. The length of the CDR3 is 16 residues. The germline CDR1 and CDR2 sequences are MDHEN and SYDVKM. The CDR3 region has the DNA TGTGCCAGCAGCTATCCGGGACACGTAAAAAACACTGAAGCTTTCTTT. Residues: CASSYPGHVKNTEAFF.

V gene TRBV7-8 combines with J gene TRBJ1-2; 8 positions match TRBD1. The ends lost 5 bases at V and 8 bases at J; junction bases unmatched: 13. In germline, CDR1 is SGHVS, CDR2 FQNEAQ. The CDR3 runs 15 residues. Here the CDR3 reads CASSELTGGVEGYTF. The CDR3 DNA is TGTGCCAGCAGCGAATTAACAGGGGGGGTCGAGGGCTACACCTTC.

This chain uses TRBV20-1 with TRBJ1-2; D might be TRBD1 (5 bases). V lost 1 base and J lost 8, with 11 bases in between. Germline-derived CDR1 and CDR2 are DFQATT and SNEGSKA (reference sequence). The CDR3 runs to 12 residues. The CDR3 DNA follows: TGCAGTGCTAGAGCAGGGAACTTGGGCTACACCTTC. Translating gives CSARAGNLGYTF.

This sequence joins TRBV27 and TRBJ2-1; perhaps TRBD2 as D (5 bases). This CDR3 is 16 amino acids long. The V gene lost 6 bases and the J gene lost 5 bases, with 20 bases spanning the gap. Germline-derived CDR1 and CDR2 are MNHEY and SMNVEV (reference sequence). CDR3 DNA sequence: TGTGCCAGCAGGAAGAAGGTGAGGGTTTCGGACAATGAGCAGTTCTTC. This translates into CASRKKVRVSDNEQFF.

The CDR3: CASTAPGDHNSPLHF. The DNA for the CDR3 is TGTGCCAGCACCGCCCCGGGGGACCATAATTCACCCCTCCACTTT. The chain couples TRBV6-6 to TRBJ1-6, with a possible D match to TRBD1 (5 bases). This CDR3 spans 15 amino acids. Germline CDR1 MNHNY, CDR2 SVGAGI (reference sequence). V lost 7 bases, J lost 5 bases, and 15 bases lay in between.

The chain links TRBV20-1 to TRBJ2-4, with 7 bases lining up with TRBD1. CDR1 and CDR2 from the germline V gene are DFQATT and SNEGSKA (reference sequence). The CDR3 length is 15 residues. Trimming cost V 6 bases and J 5 bases; bases outside gene matches: 13. The CDR3 DNA sequence: TGCAGTGCCACCGGCGATACAGGGGCCCAAAACATTCAGTACTTC. It translates to CSATGDTGAQNIQYF.

This rearrangement joins TRBV2 to TRBJ2-6; unclear D gene. The V and J ends lost 4 bases and 0 bases respectively, with 13 bases between them. Germline V gives CDR1 SNHLY, CDR2 FYNNEI. The CDR3 has 17 amino acids. The chain's CDR3 is CASSGWGITSGANVLTF. Written as DNA, the CDR3 is TGTGCCAGCAGTGGGTGGGGTATCACCTCTGGGGCCAACGTCCTGACTTTC.

The V and J genes are TRBV13 and TRBJ2-7; weak D call: TRBD2 (6 bases). Germline values: CDR1 PRHDT, CDR2 FYEKMQ (reference sequence). Trimming took off 5 bases at V and 6 bases at J, with 14 bases between the two ends. CDR3 length: 13 amino acids. The CDR3 nucleotides read TGTGCCAGCAGCGTCGGTCGGGGGACCGAGCAGTACTTC. It is translated as CASSVGRGTEQYF.

The chain's CDR3 is CASTRPKGGDTEAFF. DNA of the CDR3: TGTGCCAGCACCCGACCCAAGGGAGGAGACACTGAAGCTTTCTTT. This chain connects TRBV21-1 to TRBJ1-1. TRBV21-1 is flagged as a pseudogene. The CDR3 consists of 15 residues.

This clonotype appeared a single time. The gene calls are TRBV19 and TRBJ2-7; D is perhaps TRBD2 (5 bases). Germline V gene lookup returns CDR1 LNHDA and CDR2 SQIVND (reference sequence). Between the trimmed V and J ends, which lost 4 bases and 1 base, there was a span of 14 bases. This CDR3 comprises 15 residues. The CDR3 spells CASSTSGKLSYEQYF. CDR3 nucleotides: TGTGCCAGTAGTACGTCGGGGAAGTTATCCTACGAGCAGTACTTC.

The chain recombines TRBV12-3 or TRBV12-4 with TRBJ2-2; possible D gene TRBD1, 6 bases. The length of the CDR3 is 15 residues. V lost 4 bases and J 1 base, leaving 10 bases between the germline ends. The CDR3 sequence: CASSSSTGNTGELFF. In DNA, the CDR3 is TGTGCCAGCAGTTCATCGACAGGGAACACCGGGGAGCTGTTTTTT.

V is TRBV12-3 or TRBV12-4 and J is TRBJ2-5; 9 bases are shared with TRBD2. Losses at the gene ends were 6 bases for V and 0 bases for J; bases not matched to a gene: 2. This CDR3 is built from 14 residues. The CDR3 here is CASRTSGYQETQYF. As DNA, the CDR3 is TGTGCCAGCAGAACTAGCGGGTACCAAGAGACCCAGTACTTC.

The chain has TRBV19 and TRBJ2-3; D could derive from TRBD1 or TRBD2 (5 bases each). V was clipped by 3 bases and J by 4 bases, with 11 bases between them. The germline V gene has CDR1 LNHDA and CDR2 SQIVND (reference sequence). CDR3 length: 14 residues. This CDR3 reads CASSISTGPDTQYF. In DNA form, the CDR3 reads TGTGCCAGTAGTATTTCGACGGGACCAGATACGCAGTATTTT. Drawing the rest from reference TRBV19 and TRBJ2-3, the complete variable domain is DGGITQSPKYLFRKEGQNVTLSCEQNLNHDAMYWYRQDPGQGLRLIYYSQIVNDFQKGDIAEGYSVSREKKESFPLTVTSAQKNPTAFYLCASSISTGPDTQYFGPGTRLTVL.

The V and J genes are TRBV11-3 and TRBJ1-1; no reliable D call. CDR3 length: 13 residues. The germline CDR1 and CDR2 sequences are SGHNT and YENEEA. The V gene lost 5 bases and the J gene lost 4 bases, with 11 bases spanning the gap. The CDR3 DNA reads as TGTGCCAGCAGCCACAGCGTTGGCACTGAAGCTTTCTTT. Translating it yields CASSHSVGTEAFF. The complete variable domain, with remaining parts taken from reference TRBV11-3 and TRBJ1-1, reads EAGVVQSPRYKIIEKKQPVAFWCNPISGHNTLYWYLQNLGQGPELLIRYENEEAVDDSQLPKDRFSAERLKGVDSTLKIQPAELGDSAVYLCASSHSVGTEAFFGQGTRLTVV.

The rearrangement uses TRBV25-1 and TRBJ1-1, with D hard to call. Germline CDR1 MGHDK, CDR2 SYGVNS. This CDR3 spans 13 amino acids. V lost 3 bases and J 4 bases, leaving 9 bases between the germline ends. The CDR3 protein is CASSEVAGTEAFF. For the CDR3, the DNA is TGTGCCAGCAGTGAGGTAGCAGGCACTGAAGCTTTCTTT.

The CDR3: CASSHGTSTDTQYF. The CDR3 DNA is TGTGCCAGCAGCCATGGGACTAGCACAGATACGCAGTATTTT. The chain links TRBV6-5 to TRBJ2-3, with a possible D match to TRBD2 (6 bases). Looked up from germline, CDR1 is MNHEY and CDR2 is SVGAGI. CDR3 length: 14 amino acids. Trimming removed 6 bases at V and 0 bases at J, with 10 bases between.

This chain joins TRBV29-1 and TRBJ2-3, with 7 positions matching TRBD2. CDR3 length equals 15 residues. The germline V gene encodes CDR1 SQVTM and CDR2 ANQGSEA. J gave up 4 bases and V 4 bases, and 11 bases lay outside the gene matches. Here the CDR3 reads CSVGIGLADPDTQYF. As DNA, the CDR3 is TGCAGCGTTGGAATTGGGCTAGCGGATCCAGATACGCAGTATTTT.

The chain recombines TRBV29-1 with TRBJ2-7; 12 bases match TRBD1. Germline trimming cut 1 base from V and 4 bases from J; bases unmatched to any gene: 5. CDR1 SQVTM and CDR2 ANQGSEA come from the germline V gene. The CDR3 runs to 15 residues. The CDR3 DNA follows: TGCAGCGTTGAAGGGGGACAGGGGGCTAGTTACGAGCAGTACTTC. This gives the protein CSVEGGQGASYEQYF.

The chain carries TRBV9 and TRBJ2-7, with D possibly being TRBD2 (5 bases). Trimming removed 0 bases from V and 3 bases from J, with 10 bases in between. The CDR3 runs 14 residues. Per germline, CDR1 SGDLS and CDR2 YYNGEE. CDR3 DNA sequence: TGTGCCAGCAGCGTAGAGGGAGACCACTACGAGCAGTACTTC. It encodes CASSVEGDHYEQYF.

This sequence joins TRBV19 and TRBJ1-2; TRBD1 agrees at 8 bases. CDR1 and CDR2 from the germline V gene are LNHDA and SQIVND (reference sequence). There are 15 residues in the CDR3. V gave up 6 bases and J gave up 5 bases; unmatched junction bases: 11. This CDR3 is CASRADREGKYGYTF. CDR3 coding DNA: TGTGCCAGTAGAGCGGACAGGGAAGGAAAATATGGCTACACCTTC.